What follows describes a single TCR beta chain. The antigen is not known. This record comes from a study of blood T cells in healthy people across ages. Per sample, at least 6 micrograms of total RNA were extracted. Alongside a J-beta primer mix, a sample-barcoded 5' primer served in a second PCR lasting roughly 7 to 12 cycles. A single record per CDR3 protein comes from TCRdb applying MiXCR to the 5' RACE reads. The sample yields approximately 360,000 distinct CDR3 sequences, about 55% seen once. The study's findings and limits: No conclusive comparison of naive versus antigen-experienced cells was possible with unsorted PBMCs.

With 3 bases removed from V and 9 bases from J, the gap between germline ends came to 9 bases. The CDR3 extends over 11 amino acids. The germline V gene encodes CDR1 SGHDN and CDR2 FVKESK. The sequence came from a man in his 60s in good health. This chain connects TRBV14 to TRBJ2-7, with D possibly TRBD2 on 6 matching bases. The sequenced sample consisted of blood. The DNA of the CDR3 is TGTGCCAGCAGCCAGGAGGGACCGCAGTACTTC. Amino acid sequence: CASSQEGPQYF.